This TCR beta chain was observed in a study of radiation and T cells in renal cell carcinoma. Findings of the study overall: Irradiated tumors held more dominant CDR3 motifs than control tumors.

Stated treatment: treatment-naive control, cytoreductive nephrectomy. Treatment-naive patients without radiation supplied the control tumors at nephrectomy. Regarding this clone: Its target is not known.

This CDR3 has 16 amino acids. The V and J ends lost 2 bases and 1 base respectively, with 14 bases between them. CDR1 is SGHTA, CDR2 FQGNSA, per germline. TCRdb keeps only in-frame clones here, not all; method: immunoSEQ multiplex PCR. The sample has 18,000 or so clones, approximately 59% seen once. V is TRBV7-2 and J is TRBJ1-1, with TRBD1 as a possible D gene (6 bases). This receptor was identified in a man in his fifties with renal cell carcinoma. The starting material was tumor tissue, obtained from a patient whose treatment was nephrectomy without radiotherapy. DNA of the CDR3: TGTGCCAGCAGCTTAAACCCCGGACAGACGAACACTGAAGCTTTCTTT. Protein: CASSLNPGQTNTEAFF.